These T cell receptor beta chains were read from a single sample in a study of T cells in localized non-small cell lung cancer. Some clones are missing from TCRdb's copy, which holds only in-frame ones; the method was immunoSEQ multiplex PCR. The table has about 72,000 clones, approximately 85% seen once; the top ten hold approximately 12%. This specimen was peripheral blood, taken before any cancer treatment. The origin of the receptors is a female donor over 55 with stage I lung adenocarcinoma. CDR3s include the opening cysteine and the closing phenylalanine or tryptophan. D genes are given only for firm matches. The listing skips clone size in some rows; elsewhere it reads once, few, many or a size class.

V,size,D,J,DNA,CDR3
TRBV5-1,once,TRBD1,TRBJ2-7,TGCGCCAGCAGCCCCGTCGCGGACAGGGCTTACGAGCAGTACTTC,CASSPVADRAYEQYF
TRBV6-6,NA,TRBD1,TRBJ1-5,TGTGCCAGCGACAGGGGGAAAGGTAGCAATCAGCCCCAGCATTTT,CASDRGKGSNQPQHF
TRBV13,once,NA,TRBJ2-3,TGTGCCAGCAGCCCCTTGCTCGGCGGCACAGATACGCAGTATTTT,CASSPLLGGTDTQYF
TRBV16,NA,NA,TRBJ1-2,TGTGCCAGCAGCCAATCTAGGGGCTCGAATGGCTACACCTTC,CASSQSRGSNGYTF
TRBV9,NA,TRBD1,TRBJ2-4,TGTGCCAGCAGCGTAGGGGACAGAATAGCCAAAAACATTCAGTACTTC,CASSVGDRIAKNIQYF
TRBV28,NA,TRBD2,TRBJ2-7,TGTGCCAGCAGTTATAGCGGGACTCGTTACGAGCAGTACTTC,CASSYSGTRYEQYF
TRBV29-1,NA,TRBD1,TRBJ1-1,TGCAGCGCCGGTGGCCTGACAGGCCCAGGGGGCACTGAAGCTTTCTTT,CSAGGLTGPGGTEAFF
TRBV18,NA,TRBD1,TRBJ1-2,TGTGCCAGCTCTCAGGGACAGGGCGATGGCTACACCTTC,CASSQGQGDGYTF
TRBV19,NA,NA,TRBJ1-2,TGTGCCAGTAGTGTCAGGGAAATCGGGGGCTACACCTTC,CASSVREIGGYTF
TRBV7-9,once,NA,TRBJ2-3,TGTGCCAGCAGCTTGGGTCAGGGGATCGCAGATACGCAGTATTTT,CASSLGQGIADTQYF
TRBV5-1,NA,TRBD1,TRBJ2-7,TGCGCCAGCAGCAACGGACAGGGGACCACTAAAGGGGAGCAGTACTTC,CASSNGQGTTKGEQYF
TRBV18,NA,NA,TRBJ1-5,TGTGCCAGCTCCCTCGGAATAGGAGGGATATCTCGAAGCAATCAGCCCCAGCATTTT,CASSLGIGGISRSNQPQHF
TRBV6-5,NA,NA,TRBJ2-3,TGTGCCAGCAGTTTTTATTATAGCACAGATACGCAGTATTTT,CASSFYYSTDTQYF
TRBV6-1,NA,NA,TRBJ1-1,TGTGCCAGCAGTGATCCGGCAGGTAGGACTGAAGCTTTCTTT,CASSDPAGRTEAFF
TRBV6-5,NA,NA,TRBJ2-3,TGTGCCAGCAGTAGGGGGTATGACACAGATACGCAGTATTTT,CASSRGYDTDTQYF
TRBV10-3,NA,TRBD1,TRBJ1-5,TGTGCCATCAGTGGGACAGGGGTTGGGGGACTCCAGCATTTT,CAISGTGVGGLQHF
TRBV6-1,NA,NA,TRBJ2-3,TGTGCCAGCAGTGGGGTTCGGAGCACAGATACGCAGTATTTT,CASSGVRSTDTQYF
TRBV15,NA,TRBD1,TRBJ2-7,TGTGCCACCAGCCGTTACAGGGGAACCTACGAGCAGTACTTC,CATSRYRGTYEQYF
TRBV15,NA,NA,TRBJ2-7,TGTGCCACCAGCAGAGATGAGGTCAGCGAGCAGTACTTC,CATSRDEVSEQYF
TRBV14,NA,TRBD1,TRBJ2-4,TGTGCCAGCAGCCTTCAAGGGACAGGGTCTAAAAACATTCAGTACTTC,CASSLQGTGSKNIQYF
TRBV7-3,NA,NA,TRBJ2-7,TGTGCCAGCAGCCGAGGCGGGGCCACCTACGAGCAGTACTTC,CASSRGGATYEQYF
TRBV7-3,NA,NA,TRBJ2-1,TGTGCCAGCAGCTTAGGAGACCGGAGAGATGAGCAGTTCTTC,CASSLGDRRDEQFF
TRBV18,NA,NA,TRBJ1-1,TGTGCCAGCTCACCGAATTCAGCCGGCTTGAACACTGAAGCTTTCTTT,CASSPNSAGLNTEAFF
TRBV7-2,NA,NA,TRBJ2-4,TGTGCCAGCAGCTTTGGGGGAGGAGTGTACATTCAGTACTTC,CASSFGGGVYIQYF
TRBV9,NA,TRBD2,TRBJ2-3,TGTGCCAGCAGCGCAGTCCCGGGACTAGGTACAGATACGCAGTATTTT,CASSAVPGLGTDTQYF
TRBV7-9,NA,NA,TRBJ1-4,TGTGCCAGCAGCGTAGAGGTAAAACTGTTTTTT,CASSVEVKLFF
TRBV6-6,NA,NA,TRBJ1-5,TGTGCCAGCAGTTACGGGGGCAATCAGCCCCAGCATTTT,CASSYGGNQPQHF
TRBV11-2,NA,TRBD1,TRBJ1-2,TGTGCCAGCAGCAGGGACAGCGTAGACTATGGCTACACCTTC,CASSRDSVDYGYTF
TRBV25-1,NA,TRBD1,TRBJ2-3,TGTGCCAGCAGTCTTCCGGGGACAGGGTACACAGATACGCAGTATTTT,CASSLPGTGYTDTQYF
TRBV21-1,NA,NA,TRBJ2-4,TGTGCCAGCAGCAAAGGGAGTATTCAGGGGTTAGCCAAAAACATTCAGTACTTC,CASSKGSIQGLAKNIQYF
TRBV11-3,few,NA,TRBJ1-5,TGTGCCAGCAGCTTAGACAGCACTCAGCCCCAGCATTTT,CASSLDSTQPQHF
TRBV5-1,NA,NA,TRBJ2-7,TGCGCCAGCAGCTTGACGACAGATACCTACGAGCAGTACTTC,CASSLTTDTYEQYF
TRBV4-2,NA,TRBD2,TRBJ2-1,TGTGCCAGCAGCCAACTAGCGGGAGGGAGCTCCTACAATGAGCAGTTCTTC,CASSQLAGGSSYNEQFF
TRBV28,few,NA,TRBJ1-1,TGTGCCAGCAGTCCCCGCCGGGGAGCCGCTTTCTTT,CASSPRRGAAFF
TRBV19,NA,NA,TRBJ2-7,TGTGCCTCGGGTCCTCCCTACGAGCAGTACTTC,CASGPPYEQYF
TRBV5-1,NA,NA,TRBJ1-5,TGCGCCAGCAGCTTGGGGGGCGCAGGGCAGCCCCAGCATTTT,CASSLGGAGQPQHF
TRBV5-1,NA,TRBD2,TRBJ2-3,TGCGCCAGCAGCTTGGGGACAGATCGGACTAGCGGGGGGTCGCAGTATTTT,CASSLGTDRTSGGSQYF
TRBV5-6,NA,TRBD1,TRBJ1-1,TGTGCCAGCAGCTTAAGACAGGGAGGCACTGAAGCTTTCTTT,CASSLRQGGTEAFF
TRBV7-3,NA,NA,TRBJ2-1,TGTGCCAGCAGCTTAACCGTGGGGGGCCCCTACAATGAGCAGTTCTTC,CASSLTVGGPYNEQFF
TRBV9,NA,NA,TRBJ1-1,TGTGCCAGCAGCGTAGCGGTAGGGGCGGCGAACACTGAAGCTTTCTTT,CASSVAVGAANTEAFF